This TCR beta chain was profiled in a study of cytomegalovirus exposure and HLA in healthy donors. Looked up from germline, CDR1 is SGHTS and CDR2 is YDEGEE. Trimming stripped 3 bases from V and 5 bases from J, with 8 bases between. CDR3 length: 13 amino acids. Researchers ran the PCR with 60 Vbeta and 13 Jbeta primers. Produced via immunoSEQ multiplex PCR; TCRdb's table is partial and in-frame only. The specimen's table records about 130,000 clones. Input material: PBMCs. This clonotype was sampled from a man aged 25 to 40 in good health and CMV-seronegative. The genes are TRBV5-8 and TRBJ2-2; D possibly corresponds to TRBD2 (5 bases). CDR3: CASSWERTGELFF. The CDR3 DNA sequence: TGTGCCAGCAGCTGGGAGCGAACCGGGGAGCTGTTTTTT.